Here is one T cell receptor (beta chain) with its context. The antigen is unknown. The sample comes from a study of T cell repertoires in ileal Crohn's disease. Study at large: M0 samples are biopsies from inflamed ileum in the resection specimen. Whole-study results and caveats: Clonality above 26.8% at surgery always came with endoscopic recurrence.

CDR3 length: 17 residues. The germline V and J ends were trimmed by 2 bases and 2 bases, with 16 bases remaining between them. Assay: immunoSEQ multiplex PCR; the TCRdb copy retains only in-frame clones and omits some. Among 15,000 or so clones listed, around 80% were seen once. Time point defined: inflamed ileum from the surgical specimen. Sequencing was done on a sample of ileal tissue. The chain links TRBV5-3 to TRBJ1-4; weak D call: TRBD1 (6 bases). TRBV5-3 carries the ORF label, with uncertain function. The TCR comes from an adult with Crohn's disease. CDR3 amino acids: CARSFASGDRTNEKLFF. In DNA form, the CDR3 reads TGTGCCAGAAGCTTTGCGTCAGGGGATAGGACTAATGAAAAACTGTTTTTT.